These 10 T cell receptor beta chains were sequenced from one sample in a study of post-analysis software for immune sequencing data. Study-wide results and caveats: With TRBV5-6, TRBV5-1 and TRBV20-1 included, five TRBV segments were more frequent in patients than in controls.

These TCRs are of unknown antigen specificity. The authors incorporated unique molecular identifiers into the TCR beta cDNA libraries. TCRdb independently ran MiXCR on the PCR reads; one entry per CDR3 protein. The sample contains approximately 570,000 distinct CDR3 sequences, roughly 46% of which appear only once. Sequencing used blood. Receptors originate from a girl aged 10-17 years with multiple sclerosis.

V usage is TRBV12-3 or TRBV12-4 and J usage is TRBJ1-2; TRBD1 might be the D (5 bases). The CDR3 covers 16 residues. Trimming stripped 3 bases from V and 6 bases from J, with 20 bases between. CDR3 coding DNA: TGTGCCAGCAGTTTCCGTCGGAGGGACTGGGTAGATGGCTACACCTTC. Residues: CASSFRRRDWVDGYTF.

The chain uses TRBV7-9 and TRBJ1-5; maybe TRBD1 (5 bases). CDR1 and CDR2 (germline): SEHNR, FQNEAQ (reference sequence). Trimming removed 3 bases from V and 4 bases from J, with 10 bases in between. CDR3 length: 14 amino acids. In DNA form, the CDR3 reads TGTGCCAGCAGCTTTAAGGGGAATAATCAGCCCCAGCATTTT. Translated: CASSFKGNNQPQHF.

This clonotype was seen just once. The chain recombines TRBV29-1 with TRBJ2-5, with TRBD2 as a possible D gene (7 bases). The CDR3 contains 13 residues. Trimming cost V 5 bases and J 2 bases, with 12 bases left between them. Germline CDR1 and CDR2: SQVTM and ANQGSEA. This CDR3 reads CSVRGGRQETQYF. DNA of the CDR3: TGCAGCGTTAGGGGGGGTAGACAAGAGACCCAGTACTTC.

The chain carries TRBV9 and TRBJ2-7; the D is unclear. V lost 5 bases and J lost 0, with 15 bases in between. In germline, CDR1 is SGDLS, CDR2 YYNGEE. The CDR3 is 15 amino acids. The CDR3 coding sequence is TGTGCCAGCAGTCCTCGACCGGAAAGCTCCTACGAGCAGTACTTC. It codes for CASSPRPESSYEQYF.

The CDR3 sequence is CSAVASETQYF. In DNA, the CDR3 is TGCAGTGCTGTAGCGTCAGAGACCCAGTACTTC. The chain links TRBV20-1 to TRBJ2-7; a possible D gene is TRBD2 (5 bases). The J call is uncertain, as TRBJ2-5 better fits the DNA end. Germline V lookup: CDR1 DFQATT, CDR2 SNEGSKA (reference sequence). This CDR3 has 11 amino acids.

This clonotype was recorded a few times. This chain uses TRBV7-9 with TRBJ1-1; D perhaps matches TRBD1 (6 bases). The CDR3 covers 12 residues. Germline assignment: CDR1 SEHNR and CDR2 FQNEAQ (reference sequence). Between the trimmed V and J ends, which lost 4 bases and 6 bases, there was a span of 9 bases. CDR3 DNA sequence: TGTGCCAGCAGCTCGGGGGGCTCTGAAGCTTTCTTT. Protein: CASSSGGSEAFF. Filled out from reference TRBV7-9 and TRBJ1-1, the complete variable domain reads DTGVSQNPRHKITKRGQNVTFRCDPISEHNRLYWYRQTLGQGPEFLTYFQNEAQLEKSRLLSDRFSAERPKGSFSTLEIQRTEQGDSAMYLCASSSGGSEAFFGQGTRLTVV.

V gene TRBV5-1 combines with J gene TRBJ1-2; D is possibly TRBD1 (5 bases). CDR1 is SGHRS, CDR2 YFSETQ, per germline. V was clipped by 0 bases and J by 4 bases, with 13 bases between them. The CDR3 runs 15 residues. As DNA, the CDR3 is TGCGCCAGCAGCTTGGTTGCGACAGCATCCTATGGCTACACCTTC. Translated, it gives CASSLVATASYGYTF.

This clonotype was seen only a few times. The chain couples TRBV12-3 or TRBV12-4 to TRBJ2-5; 9 bases are shared with TRBD1. Near its end, the DNA agrees better with TRBJ2-7, so the J call may be wrong. The CDR3 is 14 amino acids. The CDR3 DNA reads TGTGCCAGCAGTATAGGGACAGGGAACCACGAGCAGTACTTC. Its protein product is CASSIGTGNHEQYF.

The chain recombines TRBV11-1 with TRBJ2-1; 7 bases are a match to TRBD2. The CDR3 spans 16 residues. V was pared by 7 bases and J by 1 base, with 10 bases of the junction left unmatched. Germline V gives CDR1 SGHAT, CDR2 FQDESV (reference sequence). CDR3 amino acids: CASNVRLAVSYNEQFF. CDR3 DNA sequence: TGTGCCAGCAACGTACGACTAGCTGTTTCCTACAATGAGCAGTTCTTC.

Ten or more counts support this clonotype. The chain couples TRBV5-1 to TRBJ1-5; TRBD1 matches at 8 bases. The CDR3 has 13 residues. The germline CDR1 and CDR2 sequences are SGHRS and YFSETQ. The J segment lost 4 bases and the V segment lost 3 bases, leaving 0 bases of the junction unmatched. CDR3 residues: CASSWDRNQPQHF. DNA for the CDR3: TGCGCCAGCAGCTGGGACAGGAATCAGCCCCAGCATTTT.